This entry lists 26 T cell receptor beta chains sequenced from one sample in a study of identical twins. TCRdb independently ran MiXCR on the 5' RACE reads; one entry per CDR3 protein. The sample contains a few hundred thousand distinct CDR3 sequences, 9% to 15% of which appear only once. These records were also assigned to another study, of yellow fever vaccine responses in identical twins.

The material sequenced was CD8+ T cells sorted from blood. Receptors originate from a young woman in good health.

This chain links TRBV28 with TRBJ2-2; 13 nucleotides align to TRBD2. V dropped 6 bases and J dropped 3; count of bases not matched to a gene: 7. The CDR3 totals 17 residues. Germline values: CDR1 MDHEN, CDR2 SYDVKM. As DNA, the CDR3 is TGTGCCAGCAGCAGGACTAGCGGGGGCGCAGACACCGGGGAGCTGTTTTTT. This encodes CASSRTSGGADTGELFF.

The chain recombines TRBV20-1 with TRBJ2-3, with 10 bases identical to TRBD2. Germline values: CDR1 DFQATT, CDR2 SNEGSKA (reference sequence). This CDR3 contains 14 residues. With V trimmed by 6 bases and J by 0 bases, 3 bases remained unmatched. The CDR3 here is CSAPTSGSTDTQYF. The CDR3 nucleotides are TGCAGTGCGCCGACTAGCGGGAGCACAGATACGCAGTATTTT.

There are a few counts of this clonotype. V usage is TRBV7-9 and J usage is TRBJ1-1; 9 bases are shared with TRBD1. Losses at the gene ends were 1 base for V and 7 bases for J; bases not matched to a gene: 4. The CDR3 extends over 14 amino acids. The germline CDR1 and CDR2 sequences are SEHNR and FQNEAQ (reference sequence). The CDR3 is CASSLGTGVSEAFF. Written as DNA, the CDR3 is TGTGCCAGCAGCTTAGGGACAGGGGTCAGTGAAGCTTTCTTT.

The chain links TRBV5-4 to TRBJ2-6, with D maybe TRBD2 (6 bases). V dropped 0 bases and J dropped 1 base, with 14 bases sitting between them. The CDR3 loop spans 18 amino acids. Germline V gives CDR1 SGHNT, CDR2 YYREEE (reference sequence). Here the CDR3 DNA reads TGTGCCAGCAGCTTGGCCTTGGAGGGGATTTCTGGGGCCAACGTCCTGACTTTC. It encodes CASSLALEGISGANVLTF.

This clonotype has more than one count but fewer than ten. V gene TRBV9 combines with J gene TRBJ1-2, with D tentatively TRBD1 (5 bases). The CDR3 extends over 12 amino acids. V lost 7 bases to trimming and J lost 4 bases, with 11 bases between them. Germline CDR1 is SGDLS and CDR2 is YYNGEE. The CDR3 DNA reads TGTGCCAGCCGTCAGGGCGTCTATGGCTACACCTTC. Its translation: CASRQGVYGYTF.

The V and J genes are TRBV11-2 and TRBJ2-1; perhaps D is TRBD1 or TRBD2 (5 bases each). The V gene's germline CDR1 is SGHAT and CDR2 FQNNGV. CDR3 size: 14 residues. V lost 4 bases and J lost 6, with 13 bases in between. Here the CDR3 DNA reads TGTGCCAGCAGCTCCACCGGGGCGGGCAATGAGCAGTTCTTC. Its translation is CASSSTGAGNEQFF.

The rearrangement joins TRBV12-3 or TRBV12-4 to TRBJ2-1; tentative D call: TRBD2 (6 bases). The CDR3 contains 16 residues. Deletions cut 6 bases from V and 0 bases from J, with 15 bases between. This chain's CDR3 is CASRKPGLSSYNEQFF. CDR3 nucleotide sequence: TGTGCCAGCAGAAAACCGGGACTTAGCTCCTACAATGAGCAGTTCTTC.

This clonotype has ten or more counts. This sequence joins TRBV10-3 and TRBJ2-7, with 8 bases matching TRBD1. There are 15 residues in the CDR3. CDR1 and CDR2 (germline): ENHRY, SYGVKD. V dropped 0 bases and J dropped 3; count of bases not matched to a gene: 4. In DNA, the CDR3 is TGTGCCATCAGTGAGTCATCAGGGGGCTTCTACGAGCAGTACTTC. Protein sequence: CAISESSGGFYEQYF.

This clonotype was observed a few times. The chain links TRBV27 to TRBJ2-5; tentative D call: TRBD2 (6 bases). This CDR3 has 15 amino acids. The germline CDR1 and CDR2 sequences are MNHEY and SMNVEV (reference sequence). Trimming removed 0 bases from V and 2 bases from J, with 10 bases in between. CDR3: CASSLSGREQETQYF. In DNA, the CDR3 is TGTGCCAGCAGTTTATCTGGACGGGAGCAAGAGACCCAGTACTTC.

J is TRBJ1-5 and V is TRBV15, with D possibly matching TRBD1 (5 bases). Germline loops: CDR1 LNHNV, CDR2 YYDKDF (reference sequence). The V gene lost 0 bases and the J gene lost 4 bases, with 10 bases spanning the gap. This CDR3 region has 15 residues. Here the CDR3 reads CATSRDRGENQPQHF. The CDR3 DNA reads TGTGCCACCAGCAGAGATAGGGGCGAGAATCAGCCCCAGCATTTT. Drawing the rest from reference TRBV15 and TRBJ1-5, the complete variable domain is DAMVIQNPRYQVTQFGKPVTLSCSQTLNHNVMYWYQQKSSQAPKLLFHYYDKDFNNEADTPDNFQSRRPNTSFCFLDIRSPGLGDTAMYLCATSRDRGENQPQHFGDGTRLSIL.

This clonotype was observed a handful of times. The rearrangement links TRBV7-9 to TRBJ1-2; D gene ambiguous. CDR1 SEHNR and CDR2 FQNEAQ come from the germline V gene (reference sequence). V dropped 5 bases and J dropped 4 bases, with 11 bases sitting between them. The CDR3 length is 13 residues. CDR3 region: CASSLQPSYGYTF. The CDR3 nucleotides read TGTGCCAGCAGCCTCCAACCGAGCTATGGCTACACCTTC. The variable domain in full, with the rest retrieved from reference TRBV7-9 and TRBJ1-2, is DTGVSQNPRHKITKRGQNVTFRCDPISEHNRLYWYRQTLGQGPEFLTYFQNEAQLEKSRLLSDRFSAERPKGSFSTLEIQRTEQGDSAMYLCASSLQPSYGYTFGSGTRLTVV.

The rearrangement uses TRBV5-1 and TRBJ2-7; 8 nucleotides match TRBD2. Germline values: CDR1 SGHRS, CDR2 YFSETQ. The CDR3 sequence is 15 residues long. The V and J ends lost 1 base and 5 bases, in that order; junction bases with no gene match: 8. The CDR3 here is CASSLPGGPPHEQYF. The DNA for the CDR3 is TGCGCCAGCAGCTTGCCGGGAGGGCCTCCCCACGAGCAGTACTTC.

This clonotype appeared a few times. This chain connects TRBV2 to TRBJ1-2; 7 bases agree with TRBD1. V shed 1 base and J 1 base; nucleotides not matched to a gene: 6. Germline CDR1 reads SNHLY; CDR2 reads FYNNEI. This CDR3 has 16 residues. CDR3 DNA sequence: TGTGCCAGCAGTGAAGACAGGGGAGGAATTAACTATGGCTACACCTTC. Amino acids: CASSEDRGGINYGYTF.

This clonotype was observed a handful of times. This chain connects TRBV7-7 to TRBJ2-7; no definite D call. V shed 3 bases and J shed 5 bases, with 11 bases lying between them. The length of the CDR3 is 13 residues. Germline CDR1 is SSHAT and CDR2 is FNYEAQ (reference sequence). The CDR3 DNA sequence: TGTGCCAGCAGCTTTAGTCAAGTACACGAGCAGTACGTC. Residues: CASSFSQVHEQYV.

V usage is TRBV5-5 and J usage is TRBJ2-1; D is perhaps TRBD1 (5 bases). This CDR3 comprises 16 residues. V shed 2 bases and J shed 0 bases, with 12 bases lying between them. Per the germline V gene, CDR1 is SGHKS and CDR2 is YYEKEE (reference sequence). The CDR3 here is CASSLGHTSSYNEQFF. CDR3 bases: TGTGCCAGCAGCTTAGGACACACGAGCTCCTACAATGAGCAGTTCTTC.

This clonotype has only a few counts. The chain links TRBV7-2 to TRBJ2-7, with 8 bases lining up with TRBD1. V was pared by 6 bases and J by 3 bases, with 7 bases of the junction left unmatched. Germline V lookup: CDR1 SGHTA, CDR2 FQGNSA. The CDR3 covers 14 residues. CDR3 bases: TGTGCCAGCAGTCCCGGGACAGGCAACTACGAGCAGTACTTC. As protein: CASSPGTGNYEQYF.

There are a few counts of this clonotype. The chain carries TRBV28 and TRBJ2-1, with TRBD1 matching over 7 bases. Germline values: CDR1 MDHEN, CDR2 SYDVKM. V was pared by 8 bases and J by 7 bases, with 14 bases of the junction left unmatched. This CDR3 has 15 amino acids. The CDR3 DNA is TGTGCCAGCTCCCAAGACCTGACAGGGAAAAATGAGCAGTTCTTC. This encodes CASSQDLTGKNEQFF. Full variable domain (rest looked up from reference TRBV28 and TRBJ2-1): DVKVTQSSRYLVKRTGEKVFLECVQDMDHENMFWYRQDPGLGLRLIYFSYDVKMKEKGDIPEGYSVSREKKERFSLILESASTNQTSMYLCASSQDLTGKNEQFFGPGTRLTVL.

V gene TRBV7-7 combines with J gene TRBJ2-1; TRBD2 matches 13 bases. Trimming cost V 6 bases and J 9 bases; bases outside gene matches: 8. This CDR3 spans 15 amino acids. Germline CDR1 and CDR2: SSHAT and FNYEAQ (reference sequence). This CDR3 is CASSQLAGGPGEQFF. As DNA, the CDR3 is TGTGCCAGCAGTCAACTAGCGGGGGGGCCTGGTGAGCAGTTCTTC.

This clonotype was observed a handful of times. The V gene is TRBV28, the J gene TRBJ2-7; TRBD1 agrees at 9 bases. Unmatched junction bases numbered 4, after V lost 3 bases and J lost 1 base. CDR1 is MDHEN, CDR2 SYDVKM, per germline. This CDR3 has 15 amino acids. CDR3 DNA: TGTGCCAGCAGTTTGTCAGACAGGGGGTCCTACGAGCAGTACTTC. This sequence encodes CASSLSDRGSYEQYF. Full variable domain (remainder filled in from reference TRBV28 and TRBJ2-7): DVKVTQSSRYLVKRTGEKVFLECVQDMDHENMFWYRQDPGLGLRLIYFSYDVKMKEKGDIPEGYSVSREKKERFSLILESASTNQTSMYLCASSLSDRGSYEQYFGPGTRLTVT.

This clonotype occurred many times. The chain uses TRBV12-3 or TRBV12-4 and TRBJ1-6; D may be TRBD1 (5 bases). The CDR3 covers 14 residues. V lost 6 bases, J lost 5 bases, and 11 bases lay in between. DNA for the CDR3: TGTGCCAGCAGGAACGACAGAGATAATTCACCCCTCCACTTT. It is translated as CASRNDRDNSPLHF.

The chain has TRBV14 and TRBJ2-1; no clear D gene. Trimming took 0 bases from V and 2 from J, leaving 14 bases between them. The CDR3 sequence is 17 residues long. Germline V lookup: CDR1 SGHDN, CDR2 FVKESK. The DNA for the CDR3 is TGTGCCAGCAGCCAAGAATTCACGAGACGGACCTACAATGAGCAGTTCTTC. This encodes CASSQEFTRRTYNEQFF.

This clonotype was detected only a few times. The chain combines TRBV11-2 with TRBJ2-7, with 7 bases that match TRBD1. J was trimmed by 4 bases and V by 5 bases; bases with no gene match: 11. Germline CDR1 SGHAT, CDR2 FQNNGV. The CDR3 contains 15 residues. CDR3 loop: CASSPPPGQTYEQYF. In DNA form, the CDR3 reads TGTGCCAGCAGCCCGCCTCCGGGACAGACTTACGAGCAGTACTTC.

The J gene is TRBJ2-2, the V gene TRBV29-1, with TRBD1 matching over 7 bases. V dropped 7 bases and J dropped 5; count of bases not matched to a gene: 4. This CDR3 has 12 amino acids. In germline, CDR1 is SQVTM, CDR2 ANQGSEA. CDR3 DNA sequence: TGCAGCGCCGGACAGGAAACCGGGGAGCTGTTTTTT. Translation gives CSAGQETGELFF.

This clonotype showed up just a few times. The gene calls are TRBV5-1 and TRBJ2-6; 7 bases are a match to TRBD2. Germline CDR1 is SGHRS and CDR2 is YFSETQ. The length of the CDR3 is 18 residues. Trimming at V came to 4 bases and at J to 0 bases, leaving 10 bases not matched to a gene. The CDR3, as DNA: TGCGCCAGCAGCCTGGATGAGGGACTACACTCTGGGGCCAACGTCCTGACTTTC. Encoded protein: CASSLDEGLHSGANVLTF.

The chain uses TRBV29-1 and TRBJ2-7; D uncertain. The V gene lost 5 bases and the J gene lost 1 base, with 9 bases spanning the gap. The CDR3 is 12 residues long. Germline V gives CDR1 SQVTM, CDR2 ANQGSEA. The CDR3 DNA reads as TGCAGCGTTCTGACGGAATCCTACGAGCAGTACGTC. This gives the protein CSVLTESYEQYV.

This clonotype was detected ten times or more. The V call is TRBV12-3 or TRBV12-4, the J call TRBJ2-1; 8 bases are a match to TRBD2. This CDR3 is 15 amino acids long. Unmatched junction bases numbered 8, after V lost 5 bases and J lost 5 bases. The CDR3 loop is CASSPRLATDNEQFF. CDR3 nucleotides: TGTGCCAGCAGTCCTCGACTAGCGACCGACAATGAGCAGTTCTTC.